Listed below are T cell receptor beta chains from one sample, sequenced in a study of blood T cell repertoires in COVID-19. The method was immunoSEQ multiplex PCR; TCRdb's version includes in-frame clones alone and lacks a portion of them. The repertoire includes 300,000 to 400,000 clones, about 87% of them detected once, and around 8% sits in the top ten. Sequenced material: peripheral blood. The receptors stem from a woman in her fifties or sixties who had recovered from COVID-19. CDR3s include the opening cysteine and the closing phenylalanine or tryptophan. The D gene is left open where the match is weak. Clone size is given for some rows only: seen once, a few or many times, or a class if the clone is expanded.

J gene,clone size,V gene,D gene,CDR3 length,CDR3 protein,CDR3 DNA
TRBJ2-3,once,TRBV7-2,-,16,CASRKPGSPSTDTQYF,TGTGCCAGCAGAAAACCAGGAAGCCCTAGCACAGATACGCAGTATTTT
TRBJ2-1,-,TRBV27,TRBD2,16,CASTHARLAGYNEQFF,TGTGCCAGCACCCACGCACGGCTAGCGGGTTACAATGAGCAGTTCTTC
TRBJ2-5,-,TRBV6-5,-,13,CASHRVVGETQYF,TGTGCCAGTCACAGGGTCGTCGGGGAGACCCAGTACTTC
TRBJ2-1,-,TRBV19,TRBD1,16,CASSTSGTGGFNEQFF,TGTGCCAGTAGTACCTCCGGGACAGGGGGTTTCAATGAGCAGTTCTTC
TRBJ2-5,-,TRBV4-2,TRBD2,14,CASSLLAGQETQYF,TGTGCCAGCAGCCTACTAGCGGGACAAGAGACCCAGTACTTC
TRBJ1-1,-,TRBV7-2,-,14,CASSLEGMNTEAFF,TGTGCCAGCAGCTTAGAGGGGATGAACACTGAAGCTTTCTTT
TRBJ2-7,-,TRBV28,TRBD2,15,CASTESGLASYEQYF,TGTGCCAGCACCGAATCAGGACTAGCGTCCTACGAGCAGTACTTC
TRBJ1-2,-,TRBV4-2,-,15,CASSQALYSSYGYTF,TGTGCCAGCAGCCAAGCGTTATACAGCAGTTATGGCTACACCTTC
TRBJ2-5,-,TRBV7-2,-,13,CASSLSGPETQYF,TGTGCCAGCAGCTTATCGGGTCCAGAGACCCAGTACTTC
TRBJ1-1,-,TRBV5-1,-,14,CASSLTTGNTEAFF,TGCGCCAGCAGCCTGACGACAGGGAACACTGAAGCTTTCTTT
TRBJ2-5,-,TRBV6-1,-,14,CASSETPRWETQYF,TGTGCCAGCAGTGAAACCCCTAGATGGGAGACCCAGTACTTC
TRBJ2-2,-,TRBV11-2,TRBD1,15,CASTWDRVTTGELFF,TGTGCCAGCACTTGGGACAGAGTTACTACCGGGGAGCTGTTTTTT
TRBJ2-1,few,TRBV18,TRBD1,13,CASSPSNDRVGIF,TGTGCCAGCTCACCATCGAACGACAGGGTAGGGATCTTC
TRBJ2-1,-,TRBV7-2,-,13,CASSFTLANEQFF,TGTGCCAGCAGCTTCACGCTCGCGAATGAGCAGTTCTTC
TRBJ1-5,-,TRBV27,-,14,CASSFSGMGQPQHF,TGTGCCAGCAGTTTTTCGGGGATGGGACAGCCCCAGCATTTT
TRBJ2-6,-,TRBV9,-,15,CASSVGRAGANVLTF,TGTGCCAGCAGCGTGGGCAGGGCTGGGGCCAACGTCCTGACTTTC
TRBJ2-5,-,TRBV28,TRBD2,17,CASSLGTSGGYQETQYF,TGTGCCAGCAGTTTAGGGACTAGCGGGGGGTACCAAGAGACCCAGTACTTC
TRBJ2-3,few,TRBV12-5,TRBD1,16,CASGWGQGTVTDTQYF,TGTGCTAGTGGTTGGGGACAGGGGACAGTCACAGATACGCAGTATTTT
TRBJ2-1,few,TRBV11-2,TRBD2,17,CASSLAVSGITYNEQFF,TGTGCCAGCAGCTTAGCCGTTAGCGGGATTACCTACAATGAGCAGTTCTTC
TRBJ2-1,-,TRBV11-3,TRBD2,14,CASSPQAGASEQFF,TGTGCCAGCAGCCCCCAAGCGGGAGCCTCCGAGCAGTTCTTC
TRBJ2-7,-,TRBV6-5,TRBD1,15,CASSPEGTDTYEQYF,TGTGCCAGCAGTCCCGAGGGGACAGATACCTACGAGCAGTACTTC
TRBJ1-4,-,TRBV19,-,13,CASNKQEDEKLFF,TGTGCCAGTAATAAGCAGGAGGATGAAAAACTGTTTTTT
TRBJ2-3,-,TRBV28,TRBD2,15,CASSLAGGGTDTQYF,TGTGCCAGCTCACTAGCGGGAGGTGGCACAGATACGCAGTATTTT
TRBJ2-5,-,TRBV7-2,-,15,CASSLEGQGYETQYF,TGTGCCAGCAGCTTAGAGGGCCAGGGATACGAGACCCAGTACTTC
TRBJ2-2,-,TRBV7-9,-,15,CASSLTVANTGELFF,TGTGCCAGCAGCCTAACAGTCGCGAACACCGGGGAGCTGTTTTTT
TRBJ1-2,-,TRBV28,-,14,CASTPPRSVGGYTF,TGTGCCAGCACCCCGCCCAGGTCGGTTGGGGGCTACACCTTC
TRBJ2-5,-,TRBV28,-,16,CASSSQQEGAGETQYF,TGTGCCAGCAGTTCCCAGCAGGAGGGGGCTGGGGAGACCCAGTACTTC
TRBJ2-7,-,TRBV13,TRBD1,15,CASSLLGTGFTEQYF,TGTGCCAGCAGCTTATTAGGGACAGGATTTACCGAGCAGTACTTC
TRBJ2-7,once,TRBV10-2,TRBD1,16,CASTLPQGDGAYEQYF,TGCGCCAGCACCCTCCCCCAGGGGGATGGGGCCTACGAGCAGTACTTC
TRBJ2-2,-,TRBV20-1,TRBD2,17,CSASGLAGATITGELFF,TGCAGTGCTAGTGGACTAGCGGGGGCCACAATCACCGGGGAGCTGTTTTTT
TRBJ1-4,-,TRBV5-4,-,14,CASSKTETNEKLFF,TGTGCCAGCAGTAAGACAGAGACTAATGAAAAACTGTTTTTT
TRBJ2-5,-,TRBV4-3,-,16,CASSQELGAGSETQYF,TGCGCCAGCAGCCAAGAATTGGGGGCAGGGTCGGAGACCCAGTACTTC
TRBJ2-7,-,TRBV18,TRBD1,15,CASSFTGGSSYEQYF,TGTGCCAGCTCATTTACAGGGGGCTCCTCCTACGAGCAGTACTTC
TRBJ1-4,-,TRBV3-1/TRBV3-2,-,14,CASSPRGNYEKLFF,TGTGCCAGCAGCCCGCGGGGAAATTATGAAAAACTGTTTTTT
TRBJ2-3,-,TRBV7-2,TRBD2,16,CASSPRAGGGRDTQYF,TGTGCCAGCAGCCCCCGGGCGGGGGGCGGGCGGGATACGCAGTATTTT
TRBJ2-7,-,TRBV10-1,TRBD1,16,CASSGRRDRGAYEQYF,TGCGCCAGCAGTGGTCGCCGGGACAGGGGGGCCTACGAGCAGTACTTC
TRBJ2-7,-,TRBV7-8,TRBD2,15,CASTQASGRAYEQYF,TGTGCCAGCACCCAGGCTAGCGGGAGAGCCTACGAGCAGTACTTC
TRBJ2-1,-,TRBV28,TRBD1,17,CASPPPGSGTVYNEQFF,TGTGCCAGTCCGCCCCCGGGTTCCGGGACAGTCTACAATGAGCAGTTCTTC
TRBJ2-7,-,TRBV6-5,TRBD1,14,CASRDAGTAAREYF,TGTGCCAGCAGGGACGCCGGGACAGCCGCTCGGGAGTACTTC
TRBJ1-2,-,TRBV12-3/TRBV12-4,-,13,CASSVEGGYGYTF,TGTGCCAGCAGCGTGGAGGGAGGCTATGGCTACACCTTC
TRBJ2-3,-,TRBV3-1/TRBV3-2,TRBD2,17,CASSLRWRGGSTDTQYF,TGTGCCAGCAGCCTTCGGTGGCGGGGGGGCAGCACAGATACGCAGTATTTT
TRBJ1-2,-,TRBV27,TRBD1,18,CASSPRPPTGITNYGYTF,TGTGCCAGCAGTCCGCGACCACCGACAGGGATCACTAACTATGGCTACACCTTC
TRBJ2-4,-,TRBV7-9,-,13,CASSLSGENIQYF,TGTGCCAGCAGCTTATCGGGGGAAAACATTCAGTACTTC
TRBJ1-2,-,TRBV6-5,-,13,CASTQVGGYGYTF,TGTGCCAGCACCCAGGTCGGAGGCTATGGCTACACCTTC
TRBJ2-1,-,TRBV7-3,TRBD2,19,CASSRNAYRAGGPKNEQFF,TGTGCCAGCAGCCGGAACGCGTACCGGGCGGGAGGGCCGAAGAATGAGCAGTTCTTC
TRBJ1-3,-,TRBV6-2/TRBV6-3,-,15,CASSYSISSGNTIYF,TGTGCCAGCAGTTACTCGATCAGCTCTGGAAACACCATATATTTT
TRBJ1-2,once,TRBV3-1/TRBV3-2,-,16,CASSQVLQVIPYGYTF,TGTGCCAGCAGCCAAGTGTTACAGGTTATTCCCTATGGCTACACCTTC
TRBJ2-7,-,TRBV27,TRBD2,17,CASSQGRLAGGFYEQYF,TGTGCCAGCAGTCAGGGTCGACTAGCGGGGGGATTCTACGAGCAGTACTTC
TRBJ1-1,once,TRBV6-5,TRBD1,16,CASSSPGQPVNTEAFF,TGTGCCAGCAGTTCCCCGGGACAGCCCGTGAACACTGAAGCTTTCTTT
TRBJ2-7,-,TRBV2,-,12,CASRSDTYEQYF,TGTGCCAGCCGGTCTGACACCTACGAGCAGTACTTC
TRBJ2-2,-,TRBV18,-,15,CASSPASYRTGELFF,TGTGCCAGCTCACCGGCTAGCTATCGCACCGGGGAGCTGTTTTTT